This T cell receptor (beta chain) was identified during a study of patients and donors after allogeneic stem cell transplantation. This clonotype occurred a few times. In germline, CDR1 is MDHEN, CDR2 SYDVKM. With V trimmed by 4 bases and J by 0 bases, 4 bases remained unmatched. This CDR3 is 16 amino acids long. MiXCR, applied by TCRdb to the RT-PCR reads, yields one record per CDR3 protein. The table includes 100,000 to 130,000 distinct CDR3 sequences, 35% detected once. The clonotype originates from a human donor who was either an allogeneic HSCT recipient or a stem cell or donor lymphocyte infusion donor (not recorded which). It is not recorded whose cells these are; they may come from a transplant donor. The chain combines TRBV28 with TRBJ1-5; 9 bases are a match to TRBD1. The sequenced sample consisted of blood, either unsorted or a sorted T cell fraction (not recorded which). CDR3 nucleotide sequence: TGTGCCAGCAGTTCGGGACAGGGTTATAGCAATCAGCCCCAGCATTTT. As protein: CASSSGQGYSNQPQHF.